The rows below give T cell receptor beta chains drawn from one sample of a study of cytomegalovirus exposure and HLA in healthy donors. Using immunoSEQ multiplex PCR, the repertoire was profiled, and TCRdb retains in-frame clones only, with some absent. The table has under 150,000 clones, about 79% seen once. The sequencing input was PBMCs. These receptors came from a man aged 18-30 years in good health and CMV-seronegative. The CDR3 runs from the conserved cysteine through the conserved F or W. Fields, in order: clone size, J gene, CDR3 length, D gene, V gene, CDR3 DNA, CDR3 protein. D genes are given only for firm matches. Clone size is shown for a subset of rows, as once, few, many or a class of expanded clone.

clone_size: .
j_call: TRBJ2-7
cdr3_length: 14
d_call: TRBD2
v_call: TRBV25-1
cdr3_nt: TGTGCCAGCAGTGAAACTAGCGGCACCTACGAGCAGTACTTC
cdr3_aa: CASSETSGTYEQYF

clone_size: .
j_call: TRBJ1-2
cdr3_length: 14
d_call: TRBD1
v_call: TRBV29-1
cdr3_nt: TGCAGCGTTGAAGGGGACAGGCTTCTTAGTGGCTACACCTTC
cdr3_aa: CSVEGDRLLSGYTF

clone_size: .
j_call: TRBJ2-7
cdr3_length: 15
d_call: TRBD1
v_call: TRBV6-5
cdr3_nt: TGTGCCAGCAGGCCGCCCGGGACAGGGACCTACGAGCAGTACTTC
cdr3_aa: CASRPPGTGTYEQYF

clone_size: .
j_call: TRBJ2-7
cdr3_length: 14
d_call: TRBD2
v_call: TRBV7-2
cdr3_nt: TGTGCCAGCAGCTTTCTAGCGGTCTCCTACGAGCAGTACTTC
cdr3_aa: CASSFLAVSYEQYF

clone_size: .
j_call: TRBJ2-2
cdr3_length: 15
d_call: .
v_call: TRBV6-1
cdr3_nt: TGTGCCAGCAGTGATCGGCAGGGGTTGGCCGGGGAGCTGTTTTTT
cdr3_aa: CASSDRQGLAGELFF

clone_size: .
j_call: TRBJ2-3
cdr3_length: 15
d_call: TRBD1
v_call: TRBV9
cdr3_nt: TGTGCCAGCAGCGTAGGGGACAGGGACACAGATACGCAGTATTTT
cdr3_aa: CASSVGDRDTDTQYF

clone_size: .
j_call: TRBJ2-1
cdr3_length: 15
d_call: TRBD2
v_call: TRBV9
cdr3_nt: TGTGCCAGCAGCGCCGGGGGGGCTAGTTTCGATGAGCAGTTCTTC
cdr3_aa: CASSAGGASFDEQFF

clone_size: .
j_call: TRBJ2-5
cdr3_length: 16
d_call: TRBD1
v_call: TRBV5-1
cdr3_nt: TGCGCCAGCGGACGCGTGGACAGGGGGGGGCGGGAGACCCAGTACTTC
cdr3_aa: CASGRVDRGGRETQYF

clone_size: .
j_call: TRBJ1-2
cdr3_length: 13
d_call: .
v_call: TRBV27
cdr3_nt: TGTGCCGGCAGTCTATGGTACGGCTATGGCTACACCTTC
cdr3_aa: CAGSLWYGYGYTF

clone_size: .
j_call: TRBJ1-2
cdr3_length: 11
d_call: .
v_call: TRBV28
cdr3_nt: TGTGCCAGCAGTTGGCAGGGAGGCTACACCTTC
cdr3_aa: CASSWQGGYTF

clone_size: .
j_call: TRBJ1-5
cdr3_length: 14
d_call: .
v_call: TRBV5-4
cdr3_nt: TGTGCCAGCAGCTTGGGCGGGGGAAATCAGCCCCAGCATTTT
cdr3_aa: CASSLGGGNQPQHF

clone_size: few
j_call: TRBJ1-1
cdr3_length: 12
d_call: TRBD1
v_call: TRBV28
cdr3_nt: TGTGCCAGCAGTTCCCGGACAGGGGAGGCTTTCTTT
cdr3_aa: CASSSRTGEAFF

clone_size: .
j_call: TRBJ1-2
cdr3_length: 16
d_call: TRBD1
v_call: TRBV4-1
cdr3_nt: TGCGCCAGCAGCCAACCGGGGACAGGGGCAGGAGATGGCTACACCTTC
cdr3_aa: CASSQPGTGAGDGYTF

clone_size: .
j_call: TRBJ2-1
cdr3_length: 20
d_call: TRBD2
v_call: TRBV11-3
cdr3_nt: TGTGCCAGCAGCTTAGATGGTCGACTAGCGGGAGGAGGCTCCTACAATGAGCAGTTCTTC
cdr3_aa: CASSLDGRLAGGGSYNEQFF

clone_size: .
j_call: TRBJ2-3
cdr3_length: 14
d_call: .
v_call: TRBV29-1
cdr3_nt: TGCAGCGTTGGTCTCGGGTCCCTCACAGATACGCAGTATTTT
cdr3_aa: CSVGLGSLTDTQYF

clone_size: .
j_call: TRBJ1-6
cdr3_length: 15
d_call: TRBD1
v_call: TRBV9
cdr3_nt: TGTGCCAGCAGCGTAAGCGCAGGGGGGAATTCACCCCTCCACTTT
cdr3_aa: CASSVSAGGNSPLHF

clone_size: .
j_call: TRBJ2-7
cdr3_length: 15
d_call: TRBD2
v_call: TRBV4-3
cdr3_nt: TGCGCCAGCAGCCAAGGGGTTAGCGGGAAAGAGGAGCCGTACTTC
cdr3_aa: CASSQGVSGKEEPYF

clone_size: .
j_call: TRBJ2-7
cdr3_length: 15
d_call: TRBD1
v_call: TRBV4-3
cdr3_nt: TGCGCCAGCAGCCAAGATAGGACAGGCGGTTTCGAGCAGTACTTC
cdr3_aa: CASSQDRTGGFEQYF

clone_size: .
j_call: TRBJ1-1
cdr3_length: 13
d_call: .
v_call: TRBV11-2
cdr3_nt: TGTGCCAGCAGCCAACAGAGGAACACTGAAGCTTTCTTT
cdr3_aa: CASSQQRNTEAFF

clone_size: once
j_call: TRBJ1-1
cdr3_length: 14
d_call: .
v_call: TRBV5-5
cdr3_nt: TGTGCCAGCAGCTTTTTTGCGGGAGAGACTGAAGCTTTCTTT
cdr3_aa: CASSFFAGETEAFF

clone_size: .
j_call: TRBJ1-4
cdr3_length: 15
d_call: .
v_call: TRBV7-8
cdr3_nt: TGTGCCAGCATCCCCAGGGGTGCGAGAAGGGAAAAACTGTTTTTT
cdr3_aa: CASIPRGARREKLFF

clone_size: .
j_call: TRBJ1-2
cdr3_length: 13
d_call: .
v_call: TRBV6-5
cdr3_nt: TGTGCCAGCAGTTACGCGCGCGACTATGGCTACACCTTC
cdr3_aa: CASSYARDYGYTF

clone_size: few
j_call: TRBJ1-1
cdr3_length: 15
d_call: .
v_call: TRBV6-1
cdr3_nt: TGTGCCAGCAGTGATCTTCATCGGGGGAGGACTGAAGCTTTCTTT
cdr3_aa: CASSDLHRGRTEAFF

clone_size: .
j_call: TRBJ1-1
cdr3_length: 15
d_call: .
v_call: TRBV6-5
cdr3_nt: TGTGCCAGCAGTTACCCCCCCAGGTGGGTCACTGAAGCTTTCTTT
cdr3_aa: CASSYPPRWVTEAFF

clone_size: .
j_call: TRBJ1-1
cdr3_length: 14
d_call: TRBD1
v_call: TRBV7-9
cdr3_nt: TGTGCCAGCAGCTCCCGGACAGGGGAGGTTGAAGCTTTCTTT
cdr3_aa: CASSSRTGEVEAFF

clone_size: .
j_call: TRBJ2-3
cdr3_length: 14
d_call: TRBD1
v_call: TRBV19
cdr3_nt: TGTGCCAGTAGTAAGGGGGCTGTCACAGATACGCAGTATTTT
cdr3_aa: CASSKGAVTDTQYF

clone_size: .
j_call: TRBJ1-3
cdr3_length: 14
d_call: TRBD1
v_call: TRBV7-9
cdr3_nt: TGTGCCAGCAGAAAGACAGGGTCTGGAAACACCATATATTTT
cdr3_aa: CASRKTGSGNTIYF

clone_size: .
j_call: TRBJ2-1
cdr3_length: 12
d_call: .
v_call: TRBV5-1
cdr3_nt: TGCGCCAGCAGCTCCCCTTATCATGAGCAGTTCTTC
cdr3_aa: CASSSPYHEQFF

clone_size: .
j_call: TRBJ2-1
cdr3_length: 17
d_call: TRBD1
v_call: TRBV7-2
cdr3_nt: TGTGCCAGCAGCTTAAATCGTTGGACAGGGAGAAGTAATGAGCAGTTCTTC
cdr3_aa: CASSLNRWTGRSNEQFF

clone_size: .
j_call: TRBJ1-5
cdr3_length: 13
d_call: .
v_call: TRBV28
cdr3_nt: TGTGCCAGCAGTAACTCCCTTTGGGCGCCCCAGCATTTT
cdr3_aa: CASSNSLWAPQHF

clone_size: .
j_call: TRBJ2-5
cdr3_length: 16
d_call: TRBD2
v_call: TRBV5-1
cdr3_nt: TGCGCCAGCAGCTTGGGACGACTAGCGGGAAAAGAGACCCAGTACTTC
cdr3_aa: CASSLGRLAGKETQYF